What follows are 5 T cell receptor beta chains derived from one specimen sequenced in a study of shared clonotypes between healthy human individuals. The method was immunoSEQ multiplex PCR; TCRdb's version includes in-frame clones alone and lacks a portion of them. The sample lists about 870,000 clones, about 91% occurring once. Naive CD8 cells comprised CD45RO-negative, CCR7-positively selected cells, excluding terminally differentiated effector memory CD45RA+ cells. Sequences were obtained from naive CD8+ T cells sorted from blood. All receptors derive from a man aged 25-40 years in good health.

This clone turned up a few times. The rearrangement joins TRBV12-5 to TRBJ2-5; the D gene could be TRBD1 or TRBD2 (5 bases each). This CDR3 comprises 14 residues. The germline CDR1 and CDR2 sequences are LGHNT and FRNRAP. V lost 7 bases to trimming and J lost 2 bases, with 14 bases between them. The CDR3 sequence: CASAELGEQETQYF. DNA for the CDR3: TGTGCTAGTGCCGAGCTAGGGGAGCAAGAGACCCAGTACTTC.

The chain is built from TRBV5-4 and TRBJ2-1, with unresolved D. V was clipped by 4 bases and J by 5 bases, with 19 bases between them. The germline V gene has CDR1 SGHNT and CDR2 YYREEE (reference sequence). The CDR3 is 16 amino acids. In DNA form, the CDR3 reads TGTGCCAGCAGCCCGGATGTATCTTTCGGAAACAATGAGCAGTTCTTC. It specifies CASSPDVSFGNNEQFF. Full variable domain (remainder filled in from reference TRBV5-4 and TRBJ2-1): ETGVTQSPTHLIKTRGQQVTLRCSSQSGHNTVSWYQQALGQGPQFIFQYYREEENGRGNFPPRFSGLQFPNYSSELNVNALELDDSALYLCASSPDVSFGNNEQFFGPGTRLTVL.

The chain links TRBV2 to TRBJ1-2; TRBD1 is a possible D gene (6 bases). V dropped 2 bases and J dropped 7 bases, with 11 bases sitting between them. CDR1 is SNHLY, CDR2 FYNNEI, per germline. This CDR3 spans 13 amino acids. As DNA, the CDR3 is TGTGCCAGCAGTGAACTGTCAGGGGCTGGCTACACCTTC. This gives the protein CASSELSGAGYTF.

As DNA, the CDR3 is TGTGCCAGCAGACCCGGACAGGGGGAAAGGACAGATACGCAGTATTTT. It specifies CASRPGQGERTDTQYF. The chain has TRBV7-9 and TRBJ2-3, with 10 bases matching TRBD1. CDR1 and CDR2 from the germline V gene are SEHNR and FQNEAQ (reference sequence). This CDR3 contains 16 residues. The ends lost 6 bases at V and 3 bases at J; junction bases unmatched: 9.

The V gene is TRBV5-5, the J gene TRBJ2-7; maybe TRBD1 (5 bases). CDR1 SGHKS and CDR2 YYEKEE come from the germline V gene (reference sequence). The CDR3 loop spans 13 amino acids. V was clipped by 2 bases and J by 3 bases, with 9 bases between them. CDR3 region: CASSFRQGYEQYF. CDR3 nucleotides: TGTGCCAGCAGCTTTAGGCAGGGCTACGAGCAGTACTTC.